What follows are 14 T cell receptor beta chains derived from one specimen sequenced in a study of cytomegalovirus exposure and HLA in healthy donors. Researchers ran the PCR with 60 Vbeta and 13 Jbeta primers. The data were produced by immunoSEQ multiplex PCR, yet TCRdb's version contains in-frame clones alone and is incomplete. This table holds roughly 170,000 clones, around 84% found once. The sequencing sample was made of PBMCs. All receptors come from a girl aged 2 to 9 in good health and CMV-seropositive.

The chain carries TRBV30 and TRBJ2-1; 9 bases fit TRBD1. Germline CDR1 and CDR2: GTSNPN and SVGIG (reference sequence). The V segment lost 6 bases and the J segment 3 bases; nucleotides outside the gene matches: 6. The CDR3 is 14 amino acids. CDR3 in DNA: TGTGCCTGTACGGACAGGGGAATCTACAATGAGCAGTTCTTC. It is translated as CACTDRGIYNEQFF.

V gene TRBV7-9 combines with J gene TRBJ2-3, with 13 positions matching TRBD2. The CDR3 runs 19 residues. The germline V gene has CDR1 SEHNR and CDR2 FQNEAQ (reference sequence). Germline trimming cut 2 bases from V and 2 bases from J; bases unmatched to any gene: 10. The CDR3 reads CASSLPSQTSGRATDTQYF. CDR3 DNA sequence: TGTGCCAGCAGCTTACCAAGCCAAACTAGCGGGAGGGCCACAGATACGCAGTATTTT.

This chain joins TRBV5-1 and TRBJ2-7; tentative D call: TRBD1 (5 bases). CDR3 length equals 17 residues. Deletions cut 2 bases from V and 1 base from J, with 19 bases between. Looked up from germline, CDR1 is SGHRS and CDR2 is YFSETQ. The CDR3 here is CASSLLMAGHLSYEQYF. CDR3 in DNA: TGCGCCAGCAGCTTATTGATGGCAGGACATCTATCCTACGAGCAGTACTTC.

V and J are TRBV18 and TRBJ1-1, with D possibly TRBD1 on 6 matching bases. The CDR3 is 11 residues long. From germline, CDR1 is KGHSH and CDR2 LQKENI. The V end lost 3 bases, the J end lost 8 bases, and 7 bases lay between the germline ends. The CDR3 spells CASSPGTEAFF. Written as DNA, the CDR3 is TGTGCCAGCTCACCGGGGACAGAAGCTTTCTTT.

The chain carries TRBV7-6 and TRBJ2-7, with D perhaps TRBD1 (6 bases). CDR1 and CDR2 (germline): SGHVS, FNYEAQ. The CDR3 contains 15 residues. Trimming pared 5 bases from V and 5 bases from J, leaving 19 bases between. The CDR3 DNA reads TGTGCCAGCAGCCGTGTCGAGACAGGAGCTGACGAGCAGTACTTC. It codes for CASSRVETGADEQYF.

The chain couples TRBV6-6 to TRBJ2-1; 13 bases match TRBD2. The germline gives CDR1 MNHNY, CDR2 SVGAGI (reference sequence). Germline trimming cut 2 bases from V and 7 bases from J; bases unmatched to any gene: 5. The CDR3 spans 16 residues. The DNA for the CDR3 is TGTGCCAGCAGTTACGGGGGACTAGCGGGGACGAATGAGCAGTTCTTC. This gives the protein CASSYGGLAGTNEQFF.

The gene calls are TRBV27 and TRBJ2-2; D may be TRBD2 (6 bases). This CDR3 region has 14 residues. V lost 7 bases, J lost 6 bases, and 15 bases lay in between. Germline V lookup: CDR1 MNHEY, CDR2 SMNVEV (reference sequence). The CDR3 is CASNPRAGPGELFF. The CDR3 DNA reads TGTGCCAGCAACCCCCGCGCGGGGCCCGGGGAGCTGTTTTTT.

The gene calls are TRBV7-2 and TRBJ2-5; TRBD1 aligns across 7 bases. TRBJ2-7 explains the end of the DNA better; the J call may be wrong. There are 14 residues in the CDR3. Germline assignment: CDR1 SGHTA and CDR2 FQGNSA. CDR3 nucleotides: TGTGCCAGTGCTCGGGACAGCCCTACCTACGAGCAGTACTTC. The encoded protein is CASARDSPTYEQYF.

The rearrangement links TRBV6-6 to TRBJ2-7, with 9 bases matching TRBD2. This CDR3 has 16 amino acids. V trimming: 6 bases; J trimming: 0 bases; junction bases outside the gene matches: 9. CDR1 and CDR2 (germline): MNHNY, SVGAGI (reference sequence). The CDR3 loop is CASRPPSGGSSYEQYF. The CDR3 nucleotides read TGTGCCAGCAGACCTCCGAGCGGGGGGAGCTCCTACGAGCAGTACTTC.

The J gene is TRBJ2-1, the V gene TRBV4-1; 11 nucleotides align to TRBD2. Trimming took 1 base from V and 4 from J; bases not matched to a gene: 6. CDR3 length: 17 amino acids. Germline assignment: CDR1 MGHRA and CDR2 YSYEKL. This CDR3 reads CASSQGLAGRFYNEQFF. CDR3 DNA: TGCGCCAGCAGCCAAGGACTAGCGGGACGATTTTACAATGAGCAGTTCTTC.

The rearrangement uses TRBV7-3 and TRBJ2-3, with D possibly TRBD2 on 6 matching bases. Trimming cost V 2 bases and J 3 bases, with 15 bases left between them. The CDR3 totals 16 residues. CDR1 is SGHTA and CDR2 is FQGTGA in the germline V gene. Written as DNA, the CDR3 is TGTGCCAGCAGCTTAGGGCGGGGAAGGGGAACAGATACGCAGTATTTT. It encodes CASSLGRGRGTDTQYF.

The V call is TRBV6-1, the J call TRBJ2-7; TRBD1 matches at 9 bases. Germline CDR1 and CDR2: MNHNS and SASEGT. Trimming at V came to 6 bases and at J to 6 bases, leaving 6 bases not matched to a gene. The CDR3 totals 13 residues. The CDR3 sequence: CASRKQGAGEQYF. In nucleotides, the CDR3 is TGTGCCAGCAGAAAACAGGGGGCTGGCGAGCAGTACTTC.

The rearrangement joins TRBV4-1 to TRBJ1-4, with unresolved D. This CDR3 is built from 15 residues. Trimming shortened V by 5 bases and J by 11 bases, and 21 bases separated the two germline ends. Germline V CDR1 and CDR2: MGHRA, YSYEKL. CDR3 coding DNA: TGCGCCAGCAGCGCCCGTAACCGCCGACGGGAGAAACTGTTTTTT. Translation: CASSARNRRREKLFF.

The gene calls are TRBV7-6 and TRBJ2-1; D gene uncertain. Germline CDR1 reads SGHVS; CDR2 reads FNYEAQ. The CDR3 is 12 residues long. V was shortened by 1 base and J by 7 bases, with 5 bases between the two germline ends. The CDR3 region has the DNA TGTGCCAGCAGCTTAGTGTATAATGAGCAGTTCTTC. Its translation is CASSLVYNEQFF.